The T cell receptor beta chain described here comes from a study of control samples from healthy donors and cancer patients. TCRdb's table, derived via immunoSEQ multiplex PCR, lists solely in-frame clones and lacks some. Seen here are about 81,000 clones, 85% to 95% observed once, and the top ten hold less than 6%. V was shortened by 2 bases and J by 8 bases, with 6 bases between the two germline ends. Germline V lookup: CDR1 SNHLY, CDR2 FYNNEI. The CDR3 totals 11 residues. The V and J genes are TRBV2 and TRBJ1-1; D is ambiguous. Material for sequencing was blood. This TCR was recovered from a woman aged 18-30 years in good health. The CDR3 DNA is TGTGCCAGCAGTGAAACCTGGGAAGCTTTCTTT. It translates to CASSETWEAFF.